The rows below give T cell receptor beta chains drawn from one sample of a study of T cell responses to AZD1222 COVID-19 vaccine. This table comes from immunoSEQ multiplex PCR, and its TCRdb copy is limited to in-frame clones, with some not included. The sample holds 150,000 to 200,000 clones, about 89% seen once. The source material was peripheral blood, sampled on day 0 of MenACWY control vaccination. The receptors originated from an adult in good health. Each CDR3 is given with its conserved first and last residue. The order of the fields is D gene, clone size, J gene, V gene, CDR3 length, CDR3 protein, CDR3 DNA. D genes are given only for firm matches. For some rows the clone size is stated as once, few or many, or as a class when expanded; others skip it.

D gene: TRBD1
clone size: few
J gene: TRBJ2-7
V gene: TRBV27
CDR3 length: 15
CDR3 protein: CASSLWGTGLYEQYF
CDR3 DNA: TGTGCCAGCAGTTTATGGGGGACAGGGCTCTACGAGCAGTACTTC

D gene: NA
clone size: once
J gene: TRBJ1-2
V gene: TRBV7-9
CDR3 length: 11
CDR3 protein: CASSLSHGYTF
CDR3 DNA: TGTGCCAGCAGCTTAAGTCATGGCTACACCTTC

D gene: NA
clone size: NA
J gene: TRBJ1-5
V gene: TRBV7-2
CDR3 length: 17
CDR3 protein: CASSSWQRAYSNQPQHF
CDR3 DNA: TGTGCCAGCAGCTCCTGGCAGCGGGCCTATAGCAATCAGCCCCAGCATTTT

D gene: TRBD2
clone size: NA
J gene: TRBJ2-7
V gene: TRBV2
CDR3 length: 14
CDR3 protein: CASSEVAGSYEQYF
CDR3 DNA: TGTGCCAGCAGTGAAGTAGCGGGATCCTACGAGCAGTACTTC

D gene: TRBD1
clone size: few
J gene: TRBJ1-3
V gene: TRBV9
CDR3 length: 15
CDR3 protein: CASSTSGGGGNTIYF
CDR3 DNA: TGTGCCAGCAGCACGTCAGGGGGAGGTGGAAACACCATATATTTT

D gene: TRBD1
clone size: NA
J gene: TRBJ1-6
V gene: TRBV19
CDR3 length: 15
CDR3 protein: CASRGDSQGFSPLHF
CDR3 DNA: TGTGCCAGTAGGGGGGACAGCCAAGGTTTTTCGCCCCTCCACTTT

D gene: NA
clone size: NA
J gene: TRBJ1-4
V gene: TRBV3-1/TRBV3-2
CDR3 length: 15
CDR3 protein: CASSPLGGGNEKLFF
CDR3 DNA: TGTGCCAGCAGCCCGTTAGGGGGTGGTAATGAAAAACTGTTTTTT

D gene: NA
clone size: NA
J gene: TRBJ2-5
V gene: TRBV5-1
CDR3 length: 17
CDR3 protein: CASSLGARSTPQETQYF
CDR3 DNA: TGCGCCAGCAGCTTGGGCGCCCGGTCCACCCCACAAGAGACCCAGTACTTC

D gene: NA
clone size: NA
J gene: TRBJ1-3
V gene: TRBV19
CDR3 length: 15
CDR3 protein: CATIGGLSSGNTIYF
CDR3 DNA: TGTGCCACCATTGGGGGATTGAGCTCTGGAAACACCATATATTTT

D gene: NA
clone size: NA
J gene: TRBJ2-7
V gene: TRBV27
CDR3 length: 13
CDR3 protein: CASSARVRGEQYF
CDR3 DNA: TGTGCCAGCAGTGCCCGCGTGAGGGGGGAGCAGTACTTC

D gene: NA
clone size: NA
J gene: TRBJ2-7
V gene: TRBV6-5
CDR3 length: 13
CDR3 protein: CASSRQDYYEQYF
CDR3 DNA: TGTGCCAGCAGTCGACAGGATTACTACGAGCAGTACTTC

D gene: NA
clone size: NA
J gene: TRBJ2-4
V gene: TRBV28
CDR3 length: 11
CDR3 protein: CASGTRNIQYF
CDR3 DNA: TGTGCCAGCGGTACGCGAAACATTCAGTACTTC

D gene: NA
clone size: NA
J gene: TRBJ2-5
V gene: TRBV7-6
CDR3 length: 15
CDR3 protein: CASSLGAGKQETQYF
CDR3 DNA: TGTGCCAGCAGTCTAGGGGCCGGGAAACAAGAGACCCAGTACTTC

D gene: NA
clone size: NA
J gene: TRBJ1-2
V gene: TRBV6-5
CDR3 length: 12
CDR3 protein: CASSSGNYGYTF
CDR3 DNA: TGTGCCAGCAGTTCAGGCAACTATGGCTACACCTTC

D gene: TRBD2
clone size: NA
J gene: TRBJ2-7
V gene: TRBV7-9
CDR3 length: 12
CDR3 protein: CASSLTGGEQYF
CDR3 DNA: TGTGCCAGCAGCTTGACGGGGGGCGAGCAGTACTTC

D gene: NA
clone size: NA
J gene: TRBJ1-2
V gene: TRBV19
CDR3 length: 13
CDR3 protein: CASSPTFIYGYTF
CDR3 DNA: TGTGCCAGTAGTCCTACATTCATCTATGGCTACACCTTC

D gene: NA
clone size: NA
J gene: TRBJ2-3
V gene: TRBV5-1
CDR3 length: 13
CDR3 protein: CASSPQEADTQYF
CDR3 DNA: TGCGCCAGCAGTCCCCAGGAAGCGGATACGCAGTATTTT

D gene: NA
clone size: NA
J gene: TRBJ2-1
V gene: TRBV7-9
CDR3 length: 17
CDR3 protein: CASSLRSARRTYNEQFF
CDR3 DNA: TGTGCCAGCAGCTTACGGTCAGCGCGACGAACCTACAATGAGCAGTTCTTC

D gene: TRBD1
clone size: NA
J gene: TRBJ1-2
V gene: TRBV2
CDR3 length: 13
CDR3 protein: CASREDRGYGYTF
CDR3 DNA: TGTGCCAGCAGAGAGGACAGGGGGTATGGCTACACCTTC

D gene: NA
clone size: NA
J gene: TRBJ1-4
V gene: TRBV7-9
CDR3 length: 14
CDR3 protein: CASSLPSGPRELFF
CDR3 DNA: TGTGCCAGCAGCTTACCCTCTGGACCGCGGGAACTGTTTTTT

D gene: NA
clone size: NA
J gene: TRBJ2-2
V gene: TRBV9
CDR3 length: 14
CDR3 protein: CASSPWEGAGELFF
CDR3 DNA: TGTGCCAGCAGCCCCTGGGAGGGGGCCGGGGAGCTGTTTTTT

D gene: TRBD1
clone size: NA
J gene: TRBJ2-7
V gene: TRBV19
CDR3 length: 16
CDR3 protein: CASSGTGRATSYEQYF
CDR3 DNA: TGTGCCAGTAGTGGGACAGGGAGGGCTACCTCCTACGAGCAGTACTTC

D gene: NA
clone size: NA
J gene: TRBJ1-2
V gene: TRBV7-3
CDR3 length: 13
CDR3 protein: CASSSPGQLGYTF
CDR3 DNA: TGTGCCAGCAGCTCCCCCGGACAGTTGGGCTACACCTTC